A selection of T cell receptor beta chains follows, all from one sample in a study of PD-L1 blockade in urothelial cancer. The repertoire was sequenced with immunoSEQ multiplex PCR; TCRdb's copy has only in-frame clones and lacks some. In the table there are roughly 16,000 clones, approximately 89% of which are singletons. This specimen consisted of PBMCs, obtained around atezolizumab (anti-PD-L1) treatment. The origin of the receptors is a man between 65 and 80 years old with urothelial cancer. Each CDR3 is given with its conserved first and last residue. The order of the fields is V gene, D gene, CDR3 protein. The D gene is left open where the match is weak.

TRBV18,TRBD1,CASSPPGQDTDTQYF
TRBV5-4,-,CASSLEPGDYGYTF
TRBV6-5,-,CASSSDRISYEQYF
TRBV6-4,-,CASKDPEDYGYTF
TRBV19,-,CASKNAGLAKNIQYF
TRBV5-1,-,CASSFTAGHYGYTF
TRBV2,-,CASSDREDTEAFF
TRBV10-1,TRBD1,CASSTGTGGNEQFF
TRBV5-4,-,CASSPGNSNEQFF
TRBV5-1,-,CASSRGGPYGYTF
TRBV5-1,TRBD1,CASSLTGLGGYTF
TRBV6-6,TRBD1,CASRSGTGGNEQFF
TRBV5-1,-,CASSPPGRSYEQYF
TRBV5-1,-,CASSSGNRELFF
TRBV15,TRBD2,CATSRDERGRNTDTQYF
TRBV6-5,-,CASSYALNIQETQYF
TRBV10-3,TRBD2,CAISDREGYNEQFF
TRBV30,-,CAHQRDTEAFF
TRBV18,-,CASSPLQGQETQYF
TRBV7-9,-,CAGGGLLGNTIYF
TRBV5-1,TRBD2,CASSPGGNTGELFF
TRBV6-1,-,CASVGSYEQYF
TRBV25-1,TRBD1,CASSEDRGLFQETQYF
TRBV19,-,CASIASGADFKAFF
TRBV16,-,CASSQSRYEQYF
TRBV7-9,-,CASSLGLESSGETQYF
TRBV2,TRBD1,CASSGEGTAVLHF
TRBV6-1,-,CASSEGSGGRETQYF
TRBV14,TRBD1,CASSQNRGETQYF
TRBV7-6,-,CASSLVPGFVSANVLTF
TRBV25-1,TRBD1,CASTGQGALGNTIYF
TRBV5-1,-,CASSSTSTDTQYF
TRBV4-1,-,CASSQDRRGKLFF
TRBV5-4,TRBD1,CASSSGTAQETQYF
TRBV10-3,TRBD1,CAISGQGANSPLHF
TRBV23-1,TRBD1,CASSQRGQGYSPLHF
TRBV18,TRBD1,CASSTGQANTEAFF
TRBV5-1,-,CASRWNEGYGYTF
TRBV4-1,-,CASSQGGMSTEAFF
TRBV9,TRBD1,CASSSSWDRGLYEQYF